The 6 T cell receptor beta chains listed next were all sequenced from one sample in a study of cytomegalovirus exposure and HLA in healthy donors. In the PCR, 60 Vbeta and 13 Jbeta primers were used. Assay: immunoSEQ multiplex PCR; the TCRdb copy retains only in-frame clones and omits some. The sample lists 120,000 to 150,000 clones, roughly 80% occurring once. The material sequenced was PBMCs. All receptors derive from a man younger than 35 in good health and CMV-seronegative.

This chain joins TRBV5-6 and TRBJ2-4; D gene ambiguous. V was trimmed by 0 bases and J by 8 bases, leaving 3 bases between them. Germline V CDR1 and CDR2: SGHDT, YYEEEE. There are 11 residues in the CDR3. The DNA of the CDR3 is TGTGCCAGCAGCTTGGCCGACATTCAGTACTTC. This codes for CASSLADIQYF.

Written as DNA, the CDR3 is TGTGCCAGCAGCTTGCCATTCACACCCACTGAAGCTTTCTTT. It codes for CASSLPFTPTEAFF. This chain links TRBV5-4 with TRBJ1-1, with D hard to call. This CDR3 region has 14 residues. CDR1 is SGHNT, CDR2 YYREEE, per germline (reference sequence). The V end was cut by 1 base, the J end by 4 bases, with 11 bases between.

J is TRBJ2-3 and V is TRBV2; 7 nucleotides match TRBD2. V lost 4 bases to trimming and J lost 3 bases; unmatched junction nucleotides: 1. Germline V CDR1 and CDR2: SNHLY, FYNNEI. The CDR3 runs 13 residues. CDR3 protein: CASSVRGTDTQYF. CDR3 sequence (DNA): TGTGCCAGCAGTGTGCGGGGGACAGATACGCAGTATTTT. Full variable domain (rest looked up from reference TRBV2 and TRBJ2-3): EPEVTQTPSHQVTQMGQEVILRCVPISNHLYFYWYRQILGQKVEFLVSFYNNEISEKSEIFDDQFSVERPDGSNFTLKIRSTKLEDSAMYFCASSVRGTDTQYFGPGTRLTVL.

This chain connects TRBV28 to TRBJ2-1, with 9 bases that match TRBD1. Germline trimming cut 6 bases from V and 4 bases from J; bases unmatched to any gene: 7. Germline assignment: CDR1 MDHEN and CDR2 SYDVKM. The CDR3 has 15 amino acids. For the CDR3, the DNA is TGTGCCAGCAGCCTGACCGGGACAGGGTACAATGAGCAGTTCTTC. This sequence encodes CASSLTGTGYNEQFF.

CDR3 in amino acids: CASRAGGTGELFF. The DNA of the CDR3 is TGCGCCAGCAGGGCAGGGGGCACCGGGGAGCTGTTTTTT. The chain is built from TRBV4-1 and TRBJ2-2; TRBD1 matches at 7 bases. Germline V gene lookup returns CDR1 MGHRA and CDR2 YSYEKL. The CDR3 sequence is 13 residues long. V lost 6 bases to trimming and J lost 4 bases; unmatched junction nucleotides: 2.

This chain joins TRBV4-2 and TRBJ2-1, with D possibly TRBD2 on 6 matching bases. Deletions cut 1 base from V and 12 bases from J, with 10 bases between. The CDR3 has 12 amino acids. Germline CDR1 is LGHNA and CDR2 is YNFKEQ. CDR3 sequence reads: CASSQAAGRQFF. The CDR3 DNA reads as TGTGCCAGCAGCCAAGCGGCGGGGCGGCAGTTCTTC.